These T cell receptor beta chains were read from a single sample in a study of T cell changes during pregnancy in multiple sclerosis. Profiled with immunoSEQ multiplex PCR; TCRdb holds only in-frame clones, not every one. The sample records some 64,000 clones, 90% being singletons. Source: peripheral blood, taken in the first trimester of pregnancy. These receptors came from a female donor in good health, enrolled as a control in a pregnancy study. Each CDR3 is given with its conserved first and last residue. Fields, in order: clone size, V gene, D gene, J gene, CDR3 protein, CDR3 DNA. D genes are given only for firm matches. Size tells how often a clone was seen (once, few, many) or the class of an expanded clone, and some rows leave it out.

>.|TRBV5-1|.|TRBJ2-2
CASSLAVQGNTGELFF
TGCGCCAGCAGCTTGGCCGTACAGGGAAACACCGGGGAGCTGTTTTTT
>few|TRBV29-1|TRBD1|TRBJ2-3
CSVEGGTGGLSTDTQYF
TGCAGCGTTGAAGGCGGGACAGGGGGACTTAGCACAGATACGCAGTATTTT
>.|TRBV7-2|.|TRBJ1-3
CASSLDSAGNTIYF
TGTGCCAGCAGCTTGGACAGTGCTGGAAACACCATATATTTT
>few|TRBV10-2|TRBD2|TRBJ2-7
CATIKAGGIYEQYF
TGCGCCACCATCAAAGCGGGAGGGATCTACGAGCAGTACTTC
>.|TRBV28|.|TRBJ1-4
CASRRQLSRLFF
TGTGCCAGCAGGAGACAGCTCTCCAGACTGTTTTTT
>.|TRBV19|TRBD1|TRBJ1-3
CASSISGTGVGNTIYF
TGTGCCAGTAGTATCTCTGGGACAGGGGTGGGAAACACCATATATTTT
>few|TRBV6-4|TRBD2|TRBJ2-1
CASSSSGGMYNEQFF
TGTGCCAGCAGTTCAAGCGGGGGGATGTACAATGAGCAGTTCTTC
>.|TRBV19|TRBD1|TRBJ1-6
CATRDRESSPLHF
TGTGCCACCCGGGACAGGGAAAGTTCACCCCTCCACTTT
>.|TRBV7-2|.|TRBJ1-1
CASSLKLPGATEAFF
TGTGCCAGCAGCTTAAAGCTCCCAGGGGCCACTGAAGCTTTCTTT
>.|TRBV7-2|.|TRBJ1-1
CASSARGNTEAFF
TGTGCCAGCAGCGCTCGGGGGAACACTGAAGCTTTCTTT
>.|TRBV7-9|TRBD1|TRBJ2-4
CASSLARTGEHF
TGTGCCAGCAGCTTAGCGAGGACAGGGGAGCACTTC
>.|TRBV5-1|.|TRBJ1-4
CASSFLGVANEKLFF
TGCGCCAGCAGCTTTTTGGGAGTAGCTAATGAAAAACTGTTTTTT
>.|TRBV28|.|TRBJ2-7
CASSSKQYEQYF
TGTGCCAGCAGTTCAAAACAGTACGAGCAGTACTTC
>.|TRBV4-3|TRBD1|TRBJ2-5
CASRTGTEEETQYF
TGCGCCAGCAGGACCGGGACAGAAGAAGAGACCCAGTACTTC
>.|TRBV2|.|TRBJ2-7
CASSAPVRYEQYF
TGTGCCAGCAGTGCTCCGGTACGCTACGAGCAGTACTTC
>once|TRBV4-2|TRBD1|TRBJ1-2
CASSQSSTGTGYTF
TGTGCCAGCAGCCAAAGCTCGACAGGGACTGGCTACACCTTC
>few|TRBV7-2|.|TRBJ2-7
CASSLMPIGSGNEQYF
TGTGCCAGCAGCTTAATGCCCATCGGGAGTGGGAACGAGCAGTACTTC
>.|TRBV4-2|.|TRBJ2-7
CASSQGPLGFYEQYF
TGTGCCAGCAGCCAAGGGCCTCTAGGCTTTTACGAGCAGTACTTC
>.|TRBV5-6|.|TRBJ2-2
CASSSNSQGFGELFF
TGTGCCAGCAGCTCGAATTCTCAGGGGTTTGGGGAGCTGTTTTTT
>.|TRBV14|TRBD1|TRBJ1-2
CASSQVDRGANYGYTF
TGTGCCAGCAGCCAAGTCGACAGGGGTGCTAACTATGGCTACACCTTC
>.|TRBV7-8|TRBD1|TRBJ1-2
CASTQGQGYGYTF
TGTGCCAGCACCCAGGGACAGGGCTATGGCTACACCTTC
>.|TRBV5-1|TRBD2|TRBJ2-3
CASSAGLAGGSDTQYF
TGCGCCAGCAGCGCGGGACTAGCGGGAGGGTCAGATACGCAGTATTTT
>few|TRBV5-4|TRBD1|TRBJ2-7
CASSAGTGGNYEQYF
TGTGCCAGCAGCGCCGGGACAGGGGGCAACTACGAGCAGTACTTC
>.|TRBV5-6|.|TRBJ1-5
CASSLSFDQPQHF
TGTGCCAGCAGCTTGTCGTTCGATCAGCCCCAGCATTTT
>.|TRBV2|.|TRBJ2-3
CASTVGLSSTDTQYF
TGTGCCAGCACCGTTGGACTTTCTAGCACAGATACGCAGTATTTT
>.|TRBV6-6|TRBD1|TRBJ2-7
CASSTNRGKNYEQYF
TGTGCCAGCAGTACTAACAGGGGGAAAAATTACGAGCAGTACTTC
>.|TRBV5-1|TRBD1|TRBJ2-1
CASSLLMMAGGYNEQFF
TGCGCCAGCAGCTTGTTGATGATGGCAGGGGGATATAATGAGCAGTTCTTC
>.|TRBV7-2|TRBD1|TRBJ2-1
CASSLDRGSYNEQFF
TGTGCCAGCAGCCTGGACAGGGGCTCCTACAATGAGCAGTTCTTC
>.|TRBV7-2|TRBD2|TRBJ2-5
CASSLTGLAGETQYF
TGTGCCAGCAGCTTGACAGGACTAGCGGGAGAGACCCAGTACTTC
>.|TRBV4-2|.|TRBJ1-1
CASSPERGLSNTEAFF
TGTGCCAGCAGCCCAGAGAGGGGACTCTCGAACACTGAAGCTTTCTTT
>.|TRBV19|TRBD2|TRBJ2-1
CASSSSGTSGSGNEQFF
TGTGCCAGTAGTTCTTCCGGGACTAGCGGGAGCGGCAATGAGCAGTTCTTC
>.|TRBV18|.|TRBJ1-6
CASSPSGFNSPLHF
TGTGCCAGCTCACCATCGGGGTTTAATTCACCCCTCCACTTT
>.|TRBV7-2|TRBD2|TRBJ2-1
CASSLVAGGIYNEQFF
TGTGCCAGCAGCTTAGTGGCGGGGGGTATCTACAATGAGCAGTTCTTC
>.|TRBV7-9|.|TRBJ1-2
CASSLSQGSYGYTF
TGTGCCAGCAGCTTATCTCAGGGGAGCTATGGCTACACCTTC
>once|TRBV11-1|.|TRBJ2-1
CASSLGGRSSYNEQFF
TGTGCCAGCAGCTTAGGTGGGAGGTCCTCCTACAATGAGCAGTTCTTC
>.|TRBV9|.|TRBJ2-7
CASSPPGSYEQYF
TGTGCCAGCAGCCCTCCAGGGTCCTACGAGCAGTACTTC
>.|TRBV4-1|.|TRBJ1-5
CASSQWQADNQPQHF
TGCGCCAGCAGCCAATGGCAGGCCGACAATCAGCCCCAGCATTTT
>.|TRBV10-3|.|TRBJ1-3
CASTTQQGSGNTIYF
TGTGCCTCGACGACCCAACAGGGCTCTGGAAACACCATATATTTT
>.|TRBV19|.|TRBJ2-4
CASSIINLDDIQYF
TGTGCCAGTAGTATAATCAATCTAGATGACATTCAGTACTTC
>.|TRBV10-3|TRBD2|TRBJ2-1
CAISEGTSGGEREQFF
TGTGCCATCAGTGAGGGGACTAGCGGGGGGGAGCGTGAGCAGTTCTTC
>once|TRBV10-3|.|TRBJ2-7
CATGTSPYEQYF
TGTGCCACTGGGACTTCCCCCTACGAGCAGTACTTC
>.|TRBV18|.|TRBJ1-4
CASSPLANEKLFF
TGTGCCAGCTCACCACTGGCAAATGAAAAACTGTTTTTT
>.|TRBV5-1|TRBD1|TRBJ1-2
CASSSGTGVYGYTF
TGCGCCAGCAGCTCCGGGACAGGGGTCTATGGCTACACCTTC
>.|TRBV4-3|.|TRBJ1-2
CASSPAHRVDYGYTF
TGCGCCAGCAGCCCCGCCCACAGGGTTGACTATGGCTACACCTTC
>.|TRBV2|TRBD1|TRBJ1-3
CASSVRPGQYLSGNTIYF
TGTGCCAGCAGCGTAAGACCGGGACAGTACCTCTCTGGAAACACCATATATTTT
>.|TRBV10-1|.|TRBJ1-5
CASTGLHPTNQPQHF
TGCGCCAGCACCGGACTGCATCCGACGAATCAGCCCCAGCATTTT
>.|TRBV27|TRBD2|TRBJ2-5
CASSFSWTSGQETQYF
TGTGCCAGCAGTTTCTCCTGGACTAGCGGGCAAGAGACCCAGTACTTC
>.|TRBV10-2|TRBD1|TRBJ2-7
CASSVTGAYEQYF
TGCGCCAGCAGTGTAACAGGGGCCTACGAGCAGTACTTC
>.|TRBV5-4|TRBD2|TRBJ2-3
CASSLKSGGSTDTQYF
TGTGCCAGCAGCCTAAAAAGCGGGGGTAGCACAGATACGCAGTATTTT
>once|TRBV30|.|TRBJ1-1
CACNRDITEAFF
TGTGCCTGCAACAGGGATATCACTGAAGCTTTCTTT
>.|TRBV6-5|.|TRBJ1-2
CASSYEGSYTF
TGTGCCAGCAGTTACGAGGGAAGCTACACCTTC
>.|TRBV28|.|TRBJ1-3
CASSQRNTIYF
TGTGCCAGCAGCCAGAGAAACACCATATATTTT
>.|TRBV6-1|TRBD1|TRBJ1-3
CASSATGFGNTIYF
TGTGCCAGCAGTGCGACAGGGTTTGGAAACACCATATATTTT
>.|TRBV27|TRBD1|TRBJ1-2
CASSKSGTALGYTF
TGTGCCAGCAGTAAAAGTGGGACAGCACTCGGCTACACCTTC
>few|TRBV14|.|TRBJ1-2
CASSRLGQTFDGYTF
TGTGCCAGCAGCCGTCTTGGACAGACTTTCGATGGCTACACCTTC